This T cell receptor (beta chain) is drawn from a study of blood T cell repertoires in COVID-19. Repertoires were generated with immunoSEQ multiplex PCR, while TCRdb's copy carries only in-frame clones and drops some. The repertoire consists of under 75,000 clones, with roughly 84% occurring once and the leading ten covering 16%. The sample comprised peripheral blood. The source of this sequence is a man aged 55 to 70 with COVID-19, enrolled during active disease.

The CDR3 region has the DNA TGTGCCATCAGTCCAGGGACAGGGAATGGCTACACCTTC. As protein: CAISPGTGNGYTF. The gene calls are TRBV10-3 and TRBJ1-2; 9 bases line up with TRBD1. CDR1 is ENHRY, CDR2 SYGVKD, per germline. With 5 bases clipped from V and 6 bases from J, the junction kept 4 bases outside the gene matches. The CDR3 spans 13 residues.